One T cell receptor beta chain is described in this entry. TCRdb's table, derived via immunoSEQ multiplex PCR, lists solely in-frame clones and lacks some. The sample holds roughly 120,000 clones, roughly 79% seen once. This entry is derived from a study of blood T cell repertoires in COVID-19. The CDR3 contains 15 residues. Germline loops: CDR1 MNHEY, CDR2 SVGAGI. The ends lost 8 bases at V and 2 bases at J; junction bases unmatched: 9. This receptor was identified in a man between 70 and 80 years old with active or convalescent COVID-19. The V and J genes are TRBV6-5 and TRBJ2-1; 7 bases agree with TRBD1. The specimen sequenced was peripheral blood. This chain's CDR3 is CASPWDGTAYNEQFF. For the CDR3, the DNA is TGTGCCAGCCCCTGGGACGGGACAGCCTACAATGAGCAGTTCTTC.